The 4 T cell receptor beta chains below come from one sample, sequenced in a study of blood T cell repertoires in COVID-19. TCRdb keeps only in-frame clones here, not all; method: immunoSEQ multiplex PCR. The repertoire holds about 240,000 clones, with about 68% as singletons. Sequencing was performed on peripheral blood. All receptors come from a woman of 80 years or more with acute or convalescent COVID-19.

This clone turned up a few times. The V gene is TRBV6-5, the J gene TRBJ2-7, with D possibly being TRBD2 (5 bases). The V gene's germline CDR1 is MNHEY and CDR2 SVGAGI. Trimming cost V 6 bases and J 3 bases, with 18 bases left between them. The CDR3 covers 15 residues. The CDR3: CASRAGPTAGYEQYF. The CDR3 coding sequence is TGTGCCAGCAGGGCCGGGCCAACCGCGGGCTACGAGCAGTACTTC.

This chain uses TRBV2 with TRBJ1-5; 10 nucleotides line up with TRBD1. CDR3 length: 14 residues. The germline CDR1 and CDR2 sequences are SNHLY and FYNNEI. The V and J ends lost 3 bases and 8 bases, in that order; junction bases with no gene match: 4. The CDR3 DNA reads as TGTGCCAGCAGTGAGACGACAGGGGGCAAGCCCCAGCATTTT. Protein sequence: CASSETTGGKPQHF.

J is TRBJ2-5 and V is TRBV4-3, with D unclear. In germline, CDR1 is LGHNA, CDR2 YSLEER. The CDR3 runs 16 residues. The V gene lost 0 bases and the J gene lost 5 bases, with 16 bases spanning the gap. The CDR3 DNA follows: TGCGCCAGCAGCCAAGAGCCCTCGACGTCCGGGGAGACCCAGTACTTC. The encoded protein is CASSQEPSTSGETQYF.

This chain uses TRBV29-1 with TRBJ1-1, with 10 nucleotides matching TRBD1. Germline values: CDR1 SQVTM, CDR2 ANQGSEA. V trimming: 7 bases; J trimming: 3 bases; junction bases outside the gene matches: 5. The CDR3 length is 13 residues. For the CDR3, the DNA is TGCAGCGCTCAGGACAGGGGGTACACTGAAGCTTTCTTT. Amino acids: CSAQDRGYTEAFF.